The rows below give T cell receptor beta chains drawn from one sample of a study of T-cell memory formation after mild COVID-19. TCRdb reprocessed the 5' RACE reads via MiXCR and lists one record per CDR3 protein. The data show about 420,000 distinct CDR3 sequences, with 20% to 30% seen just once and roughly 13% held by the top ten. Sequencing was carried out using PBMCs or a T cell subset sorted from them (not recorded which). The source of these receptors is an adult woman who had mild COVID-19 (a few samples of this study predate the infection). Cell type and time point are not known. CDR3s include the opening cysteine and the closing phenylalanine or tryptophan. D genes are given only for firm matches. Size is stated for part of the rows, as once, few or many counts, or as a class when the clone is expanded.

d_gene	abundance	v_gene	j_gene	CDR3aa	CDR3nt
.	.	TRBV2	TRBJ1-1	CASSEVGPQREAFF	TGTGCCAGCAGTGAAGTGGGACCCCAGCGGGAGGCTTTCTTT
.	.	TRBV9	TRBJ2-5	CASSVRQGETQYF	TGTGCCAGCAGCGTAAGGCAGGGGGAGACCCAGTACTTC
.	few	TRBV4-3	TRBJ1-1	CASSQDIGPNTEAFF	TGCGCCAGCAGCCAAGATATTGGTCCGAACACTGAAGCTTTCTTT
TRBD2	once	TRBV29-1	TRBJ2-3	CSVRGGKRDTQYF	TGCAGCGTAAGGGGAGGGAAGAGAGATACGCAGTATTTT
TRBD2	.	TRBV25-1	TRBJ2-7	CASSESWTSGFSYEQYF	TGTGCCAGCAGTGAATCGTGGACTAGCGGGTTTTCATACGAGCAGTACTTC
TRBD2	.	TRBV2	TRBJ2-1	CASRSTSGNNEQFF	TGTGCCAGCAGATCGACTAGCGGAAACAATGAGCAGTTCTTC
.	few	TRBV2	TRBJ2-7	CASRTGVEQYF	TGTGCCAGCAGAACCGGGGTGGAGCAGTACTTC
.	.	TRBV30	TRBJ1-2	CAWSVVGRAVDYGYTF	TGTGCCTGGAGTGTAGTCGGCAGGGCGGTTGACTATGGCTACACCTTC
.	few	TRBV7-3	TRBJ1-5	CASSSTPGISPGEPQHF	TGTGCCAGCAGCTCCACTCCTGGGATCTCGCCTGGGGAGCCCCAGCATTTT
TRBD2	.	TRBV12-3/TRBV12-4	TRBJ2-7	CASSLGVAGADF	TGTGCCAGCAGTTTAGGGGTAGCGGGGGCCGACTTC
.	.	TRBV5-5	TRBJ2-7	CASSPFSAGRPYEQYF	TGTGCCAGCAGCCCGTTTTCGGCGGGGCGTCCCTACGAGCAGTACTTC
.	few	TRBV5-4	TRBJ2-2	CASSSGLSNTGELFF	TGTGCCAGCAGCTCAGGACTATCGAACACCGGGGAGCTGTTTTTT
TRBD1	.	TRBV7-8	TRBJ1-5	CASSLGGAGGVNQPQHF	TGTGCCAGCAGCTTAGGAGGTGCAGGGGGCGTCAATCAGCCCCAGCATTTT
.	.	TRBV6-5	TRBJ1-6	CASSRTVDSPLHF	TGTGCCAGCAGTAGGACAGTGGATTCACCCCTCCACTTT
.	many	TRBV5-4	TRBJ2-7	CASSLRGEQYF	TGCGCCAGCAGCTTGAGGGGGGAGCAGTACTTC
.	few	TRBV19	TRBJ2-6	CASSIRAGANVLTF	TGTGCCAGTAGTATCCGGGCTGGGGCCAACGTCCTGACTTTC
.	.	TRBV5-1	TRBJ2-1	CASSLDRAFYNEQFF	TGCGCCAGCAGCTTGGACAGGGCTTTTTACAATGAGCAGTTCTTC
.	few	TRBV20-1	TRBJ1-6	CSARDSSPLHF	TGCAGTGCTAGGGACTCGTCACCCCTCCACTTT
.	.	TRBV7-9	TRBJ1-1	CASSPPLVGQANTEAFF	TGTGCCAGCAGCCCGCCCTTGGTTGGGCAGGCGAACACTGAAGCTTTCTTT
.	.	TRBV11-2	TRBJ2-5	CASSPTPETQYF	TGTGCCAGCAGCCCGACGCCCGAGACCCAGTACTTC
.	.	TRBV25-1	TRBJ1-4	CASSPAGTRKKLFF	TGTGCCAGCAGTCCCGCGGGGACCCGGAAAAAACTGTTTTTT
.	few	TRBV20-1	TRBJ1-1	CSARGRQVMNTEAFF	TGCAGTGCTAGGGGTCGACAGGTTATGAACACTGAAGCTTTCTTT
.	.	TRBV29-1	TRBJ1-1	CSVEDAPKMITEAFF	TGCAGCGTTGAAGATGCCCCGAAAATGATCACTGAAGCTTTCTTT
TRBD1	.	TRBV10-3	TRBJ2-6	CAIRPTGAGANVLTF	TGTGCCATCAGGCCCACAGGGGCTGGGGCCAACGTCCTGACTTTC
TRBD1	.	TRBV29-1	TRBJ2-7	CSVEPGTGRYEQYF	TGCAGCGTTGAACCCGGGACAGGGCGCTACGAGCAGTACTTC
.	few	TRBV29-1	TRBJ2-7	CSVVGTPYEQYF	TGCAGCGTTGTTGGGACTCCCTACGAGCAGTACTTC
.	.	TRBV4-3	TRBJ2-5	CASSQEYQETQYF	TGCGCCAGCAGCCAAGAGTACCAAGAGACCCAGTACTTC